Presented here are 17 T cell receptor beta chains from one specimen sequenced in a study of control samples from healthy donors and cancer patients. Only in-frame clones appear in the TCRdb table, and some are missing; sequencing was by immunoSEQ multiplex PCR. The sample has some 150,000 clones, under 95% seen once. Material for sequencing was blood. Receptors originate from a man aged 35 to 55 in good health.

The chain links TRBV18 to TRBJ1-2; D not resolved. Trimming left V 2 bases short and J 0 bases short, with 16 bases between. CDR1 is KGHSH, CDR2 LQKENI, per germline. The CDR3 length is 17 residues. The CDR3 DNA reads as TGTGCCAGCTCACCAAACTCGGTACTTAATACTAACTATGGCTACACCTTC. As protein: CASSPNSVLNTNYGYTF.

This clone is a singleton in its sample. This rearrangement joins TRBV6-5 to TRBJ2-2; D call uncertain. This CDR3 has 12 amino acids. Germline V gene sequence: CDR1 MNHEY, CDR2 SVGAGI. With 6 bases removed from V and 6 bases from J, the gap between germline ends came to 8 bases. The CDR3 bases are TGTGCCAGCAGCCTAGAGCCCGGGGAGCTGTTTTTT. Translation: CASSLEPGELFF.

The chain combines TRBV5-6 with TRBJ1-4; D not resolved. The V end lost 4 bases, the J end lost 7 bases, and 17 bases lay between the germline ends. Germline CDR1 is SGHDT and CDR2 is YYEEEE. The CDR3 length is 15 residues. The CDR3 bases are TGTGCCAGCAGCCCAAGGACCCGGTGGGGTGAAAAACTGTTTTTT. The encoded protein is CASSPRTRWGEKLFF. The variable domain in full, with the rest retrieved from reference TRBV5-6 and TRBJ1-4, is DAGVTQSPTHLIKTRGQQVTLRCSPKSGHDTVSWYQQALGQGPQFIFQYYEEEERQRGNFPDRFSGHQFPNYSSELNVNALLLGDSALYLCASSPRTRWGEKLFFGSGTQLSVL.

The chain is built from TRBV5-1 and TRBJ2-7, with 11 bases identical to TRBD2. The CDR3 has 16 amino acids. CDR1 is SGHRS, CDR2 YFSETQ, per germline. The V and J ends lost 4 bases and 4 bases, in that order; junction bases with no gene match: 10. In DNA form, the CDR3 reads TGCGCCAGCAGCCCTACCGGACTAGCGGGTAAATACGAGCAGTACTTC. Translating it yields CASSPTGLAGKYEQYF.

V gene TRBV6-2 or TRBV6-3 combines with J gene TRBJ2-2, with D perhaps TRBD1 (6 bases). V gave up 2 bases and J gave up 3 bases, with 16 bases separating them. From germline, CDR1 is MNHEY and CDR2 SVGEGT. The CDR3 runs to 17 residues. CDR3 nucleotide sequence: TGTGCCAGCAGTTACCCGCGACAGGAGAGTTACACCGGGGAGCTGTTTTTT. Translating it yields CASSYPRQESYTGELFF.

The V and J genes are TRBV2 and TRBJ2-2, with D perhaps TRBD2 (6 bases). Trimming removed 4 bases from V and 6 bases from J, with 9 bases in between. CDR3 length: 13 residues. Germline V gives CDR1 SNHLY, CDR2 FYNNEI. For the CDR3, the DNA is TGTGCCAGCAGTGCGGGGAGGCCCGGGGAGCTGTTTTTT. This codes for CASSAGRPGELFF.

V usage is TRBV9 and J usage is TRBJ2-1; TRBD2 matches 9 bases. Trimming cost V 4 bases and J 3 bases; bases outside gene matches: 11. Germline CDR1 is SGDLS and CDR2 is YYNGEE. The CDR3 is 17 residues long. The CDR3 nucleotides are TGTGCCAGCAGCCCCTCACGGGCGGGGGGGGTCTACAATGAGCAGTTCTTC. Its translation: CASSPSRAGGVYNEQFF.

The chain combines TRBV10-2 with TRBJ1-3; D is undetermined. This CDR3 has 11 amino acids. Germline lookup yields CDR1 WSHSY and CDR2 SAAADI. Between the trimmed V and J ends, which lost 6 bases and 4 bases, there was a span of 4 bases. The CDR3 here is CASSHGNTIYF. In DNA form, the CDR3 reads TGCGCCAGCAGCCACGGAAACACCATATATTTT.

CDR3 nucleotide sequence: TGTGCCAGCAGCTTAGAAAGGGGGGCCTATGGCTACACCTTC. Encoded protein: CASSLERGAYGYTF. The V gene is TRBV7-9, the J gene TRBJ1-2; D may be TRBD1 (6 bases). V was pared by 1 base and J by 4 bases, with 10 bases between. Per the germline V gene, CDR1 is SEHNR and CDR2 is FQNEAQ (reference sequence). The CDR3 runs to 14 residues.

Comment on this clone: Other DNA sequences within the sample encode an identical CDR3. This rearrangement joins TRBV4-3 to TRBJ1-1; unclear D gene. The CDR3 loop spans 13 amino acids. CDR1 is LGHNA, CDR2 YSLEER, per germline. V was clipped by 1 base and J by 4 bases, with 7 bases between them. The CDR3 DNA follows: TGCGCCAGCAGCCAAGTCGGGGTCACTGAAGCTTTCTTT. This gives the protein CASSQVGVTEAFF.

The chain has TRBV4-3 and TRBJ1-5; the D is unclear. The V end was cut by 0 bases, the J end by 5 bases, with 8 bases between. This CDR3 is 14 amino acids long. Germline loops: CDR1 LGHNA, CDR2 YSLEER. The CDR3 loop is CASSQDLEYQPQHF. DNA for the CDR3: TGCGCCAGCAGCCAAGATCTCGAGTATCAGCCCCAGCATTTT.

V gene TRBV13 combines with J gene TRBJ2-1, with D uncertain. This CDR3 is built from 15 residues. The V and J ends lost 3 bases and 6 bases respectively, with 15 bases between them. Germline V CDR1 and CDR2: PRHDT, FYEKMQ (reference sequence). CDR3: CASSLRLRDFNEQFF. CDR3 coding DNA: TGTGCCAGCAGCTTGAGGCTTAGGGATTTCAATGAGCAGTTCTTC.

The V call is TRBV27, the J call TRBJ2-7; a possible D gene is TRBD1 (6 bases). V was cut by 3 bases and J by 7 bases, with 13 bases left in between. The CDR3 extends over 13 amino acids. Germline lookup yields CDR1 MNHEY and CDR2 SMNVEV (reference sequence). The CDR3 DNA reads TGTGCCAGCAGTTTGCGACAGGCCATGGAGCAGTACTTC. This gives the protein CASSLRQAMEQYF.

The chain is built from TRBV20-1 and TRBJ2-1, with D possibly TRBD1 on 5 matching bases. Germline V CDR1 and CDR2: DFQATT, SNEGSKA (reference sequence). Trimming removed 6 bases at V and 9 bases at J, with 12 bases between. The CDR3 consists of 11 residues. Here the CDR3 DNA reads TGCAGTGCCCCTGGGGCCCTTGAGCAGTTCTTC. This encodes CSAPGALEQFF.

The genes are TRBV28 and TRBJ1-2, with 7 bases fitting TRBD1. Trimming cost V 3 bases and J 12 bases; bases outside gene matches: 13. This CDR3 spans 14 amino acids. The germline CDR1 and CDR2 sequences are MDHEN and SYDVKM. The CDR3: CASSFPSPGQRHTF. The CDR3 nucleotides read TGTGCCAGCAGTTTCCCCAGTCCGGGACAGCGGCACACCTTC.

This clone has a single count. V is TRBV6-4 and J is TRBJ2-1; 11 bases line up with TRBD2. V trimming: 4 bases; J trimming: 6 bases; junction bases outside the gene matches: 5. Germline assignment: CDR1 MRHNA and CDR2 SNTAGT. The CDR3 has 15 residues. CDR3 nucleotides: TGTGCCAGCAGTGTACTAGCGGGAGCGGTCAATGAGCAGTTCTTC. This gives the protein CASSVLAGAVNEQFF.

The chain combines TRBV7-6 with TRBJ1-5, with 9 bases lining up with TRBD1. The trim removed 3 bases at V and 6 bases at J, leaving 6 bases unmatched. CDR3 length equals 15 residues. Germline V CDR1 and CDR2: SGHVS, FNYEAQ. CDR3 DNA: TGTGCCAGCAGCTTTGGGACAGGGAGAGCTCAGCCCCAGCATTTT. This codes for CASSFGTGRAQPQHF. Full variable domain (missing parts from reference TRBV7-6 and TRBJ1-5): GAGVSQSPRYKVTKRGQDVALRCDPISGHVSLYWYRQALGQGPEFLTYFNYEAQQDKSGLPNDRFSAERPEGSISTLTIQRTEQRDSAMYRCASSFGTGRAQPQHFGDGTRLSIL.